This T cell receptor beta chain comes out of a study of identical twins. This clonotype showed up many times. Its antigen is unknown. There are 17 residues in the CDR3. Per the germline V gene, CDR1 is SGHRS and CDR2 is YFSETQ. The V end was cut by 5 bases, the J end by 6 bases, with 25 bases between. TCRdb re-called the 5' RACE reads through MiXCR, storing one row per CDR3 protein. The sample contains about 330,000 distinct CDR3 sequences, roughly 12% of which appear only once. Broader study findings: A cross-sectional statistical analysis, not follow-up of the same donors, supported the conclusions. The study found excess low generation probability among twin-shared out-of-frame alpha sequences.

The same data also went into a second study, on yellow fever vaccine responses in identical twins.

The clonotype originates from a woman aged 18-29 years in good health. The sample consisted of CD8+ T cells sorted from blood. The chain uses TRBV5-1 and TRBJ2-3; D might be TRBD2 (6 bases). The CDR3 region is CASSTHGPREADDTQYF. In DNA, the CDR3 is TGCGCCAGCAGTACCCATGGACCCAGGGAGGCAGATGATACGCAGTATTTT.